Shown below are 7 T cell receptor beta chains from a single sample sequenced in a study of T cell responses to AZD1222 COVID-19 vaccine. Assay used: immunoSEQ multiplex PCR; TCRdb lists only in-frame clones, some missing. The sample lists about 140,000 clones; about 89% were seen once. Sample: peripheral blood, taken 28 days after the second dose of the MenACWY control vaccine. All receptors derive from an adult who received the MenACWY meningococcal vaccine as a control.

The chain recombines TRBV3-1 (or the pseudogene TRBV3-2) with TRBJ2-7, with D hard to call. Trimming pared 4 bases from V and 5 bases from J, leaving 12 bases between. Germline lookup yields CDR1 LGHDT and CDR2 YNNKEL (reference sequence). The CDR3 consists of 13 residues. DNA for the CDR3: TGTGCCAGCAGCCCAACGGGCCTAAACGAGCAGTACTTC. Its protein is CASSPTGLNEQYF.

The CDR3 DNA is TGTGCCAGCAGTTACTCGATTAGGGATGAGCAGTTCTTC. It translates to CASSYSIRDEQFF. The chain is built from TRBV6-5 and TRBJ2-1; D remains unclear. V dropped 0 bases and J dropped 8 bases, with 8 bases sitting between them. The CDR3 consists of 13 residues. Germline-derived CDR1 and CDR2 are MNHEY and SVGAGI.

The chain has TRBV10-3 and TRBJ1-1; D might be TRBD1 (6 bases). The CDR3 spans 13 residues. V was cut by 7 bases and J by 3 bases, with 12 bases left in between. From germline, CDR1 is ENHRY and CDR2 SYGVKD. For the CDR3, the DNA is TGTGCCATCAATACAGGGCGAGACACTGAAGCTTTCTTT. Translating it yields CAINTGRDTEAFF.

The chain uses TRBV7-2 and TRBJ1-2; tentatively, D is TRBD1 (6 bases). Germline CDR1 reads SGHTA; CDR2 reads FQGNSA. CDR3 length: 14 residues. V lost 5 bases, J lost 2 bases, and 12 bases lay in between. The CDR3 protein is CASSQGTRNYGYTF. CDR3 bases: TGTGCCAGCAGCCAAGGGACAAGAAACTATGGCTACACCTTC.

V and J are TRBV9 and TRBJ1-3; tentative D call: TRBD1 (6 bases). The germline V gene has CDR1 SGDLS and CDR2 YYNGEE. CDR3 length: 16 residues. Trimming removed 3 bases from V and 0 bases from J, with 13 bases in between. CDR3 nucleotide sequence: TGTGCCAGCAGCGCGCACGGGGGCGTCTCTGGAAACACCATATATTTT. Its translation is CASSAHGGVSGNTIYF.

This sequence joins TRBV3-1 (or the pseudogene TRBV3-2) and TRBJ1-1; no clear D. Trimming left V 6 bases short and J 6 bases short, with 8 bases between. The CDR3 consists of 11 residues. The germline V gene encodes CDR1 LGHDT and CDR2 YNNKEL (reference sequence). The CDR3 sequence is CASSLLSEAFF. The CDR3 nucleotides are TGTGCCAGCAGTCTATTGTCTGAAGCTTTCTTT.

This chain connects TRBV9 to TRBJ1-4; D gene uncertain. Germline V gene sequence: CDR1 SGDLS, CDR2 YYNGEE. The CDR3 is 14 residues long. The V and J ends lost 0 bases and 6 bases respectively, with 9 bases between them. CDR3 nucleotide sequence: TGTGCCAGCAGCGTAGGTGCCGGAGATGAAAAACTGTTTTTT. It encodes CASSVGAGDEKLFF.